Described below is a single T cell receptor (beta chain) sequence and its context. This record comes from a study of T cell changes during pregnancy in multiple sclerosis. The germline CDR1 and CDR2 sequences are LNHDA and SQIVND (reference sequence). The V end lost 7 bases, the J end lost 5 bases, and 9 bases lay between the germline ends. The CDR3 has 12 amino acids. Clones were read by immunoSEQ multiplex PCR, and TCRdb kept only the in-frame ones, dropping some. Of approximately 24,000 clones listed, about 88% are singletons. The TCR was taken from a female donor in good health, enrolled as a control in a pregnancy study. The J gene is TRBJ2-1, the V gene TRBV19; D may be TRBD2 (6 bases). The specimen was CD8+ T cells from peripheral blood mononuclear cells, collected in the third trimester of pregnancy. CDR3 nucleotides: TGTGCCAGTATGGGGGGTCACAATGAGCAGTTCTTC. The encoded protein is CASMGGHNEQFF.